The 31 T cell receptor beta chains listed next were all sequenced from one sample in a study of T-cell memory formation after mild COVID-19. One entry per CDR3 protein results from TCRdb running MiXCR on the 5' RACE reads. The data hold over 120,000 distinct CDR3 sequences, with almost 25% observed a single time. Sequencing was done on a sample of PBMCs or a T cell subset sorted from them (not recorded which). The origin of the receptors is an adult woman who had mild COVID-19 (a few samples of this study predate the infection). Cell type and time point are not known.

This rearrangement joins TRBV7-8 to TRBJ2-3, with TRBD2 identical over 9 bases. CDR1 SGHVS and CDR2 FQNEAQ come from the germline V gene. The CDR3 contains 16 residues. The V and J ends lost 1 base and 4 bases, in that order; junction bases with no gene match: 6. The CDR3: CASSLGRGGRSDTQYF. CDR3 bases: TGTGCCAGCAGCTTAGGGCGGGGGGGCCGGTCAGATACGCAGTATTTT.

The chain links TRBV6-2 or TRBV6-3 to TRBJ2-1, with D tentatively TRBD2 (5 bases). V lost 5 bases, J lost 5 bases, and 13 bases lay in between. CDR3 length equals 14 residues. CDR1 is MNHEY, CDR2 SVGEGT, per germline. The DNA for the CDR3 is TGTGCCAGCAGTCGGGCTAGCTCACACAATGAGCAGTTCTTC. Residues: CASSRASSHNEQFF.

This clonotype has ten or more counts. This sequence joins TRBV20-1 and TRBJ2-5; TRBD1 agrees at 8 bases. Germline values: CDR1 DFQATT, CDR2 SNEGSKA (reference sequence). V trimming: 0 bases; J trimming: 4 bases; junction bases outside the gene matches: 7. CDR3 length: 15 residues. The CDR3 DNA reads as TGCAGTGCTAGAGAGTTACAGGGGGACCTAGAGACCCAGTACTTC. This codes for CSARELQGDLETQYF.

In its sample, this clonotype was seen once. The DNA of the CDR3 is TGTGCCAGCAGTCTGGGACAGCCTAACACTGAAGCTTTCTTT. Protein sequence: CASSLGQPNTEAFF. The rearrangement joins TRBV27 to TRBJ1-1, with 7 bases matching TRBD1. The germline gives CDR1 MNHEY, CDR2 SMNVEV (reference sequence). The ends lost 5 bases at V and 2 bases at J; junction bases unmatched: 5. This CDR3 contains 14 residues.

This chain connects TRBV5-1 to TRBJ1-1; D is perhaps TRBD1 (6 bases). This CDR3 comprises 17 residues. V lost 3 bases to trimming and J lost 0 bases, with 18 bases between them. The germline V gene encodes CDR1 SGHRS and CDR2 YFSETQ. CDR3 sequence (DNA): TGCGCCAGCAGCTCGAACGGGATTAGGGGGATGAACACTGAAGCTTTCTTT. Amino acids: CASSSNGIRGMNTEAFF.

This clonotype came up a few times. J is TRBJ2-7 and V is TRBV10-3; D not certain. V was shortened by 3 bases and J by 2 bases, with 14 bases between the two germline ends. There are 15 residues in the CDR3. CDR1 and CDR2 (germline): ENHRY, SYGVKD. CDR3: CAISEIGQVPYEQYF. The CDR3 DNA follows: TGTGCCATCAGTGAAATAGGGCAGGTCCCCTACGAGCAGTACTTC.

The genes are TRBV3-1 and TRBJ2-1, with 9 bases matching TRBD2. J gave up 6 bases and V 4 bases, and 7 bases lay outside the gene matches. Per the germline V gene, CDR1 is LGHDT and CDR2 is YNNKEL (reference sequence). The CDR3 consists of 15 residues. Here the CDR3 reads CASSLSGGPGNEQFF. DNA for the CDR3: TGTGCCAGCAGCCTAAGCGGGGGGCCCGGCAATGAGCAGTTCTTC.

The chain is built from TRBV7-9 and TRBJ2-7; possibly TRBD2 for D (6 bases). Deletions cut 1 base from V and 2 bases from J, with 12 bases between. Germline CDR1 is SEHNR and CDR2 is FQNEAQ (reference sequence). The CDR3 has 15 amino acids. DNA for the CDR3: TGTGCCAGCAGCTTAGAATCTGCGGGACCCTACGAGCAGTACTTC. It translates to CASSLESAGPYEQYF.

V and J are TRBV20-1 and TRBJ2-3, with 9 bases fitting TRBD1. Per germline, CDR1 DFQATT and CDR2 SNEGSKA (reference sequence). The trim removed 0 bases at V and 3 bases at J, leaving 4 bases unmatched. This CDR3 has 15 residues. The CDR3 here is CSARDWGTGTDTQYF. CDR3 bases: TGCAGTGCTAGAGATTGGGGGACAGGGACAGATACGCAGTATTTT.

The chain carries TRBV5-5 and TRBJ1-2, with D possibly TRBD1 on 6 matching bases. Germline V CDR1 and CDR2: SGHKS, YYEKEE (reference sequence). The CDR3 has 14 amino acids. Deletions cut 0 bases from V and 8 bases from J, with 14 bases between. The CDR3 region has the DNA TGTGCCAGCAGCTTGGCACCGGGCGGGGGCGGCTACACCTTC. This codes for CASSLAPGGGGYTF.

This rearrangement joins TRBV3-2 to TRBJ1-1; whether TRBD1, the table's D call, matches the DNA was not checked. TRBV3-2 is termed a pseudogene. The CDR3 runs to 15 residues. CDR3 in DNA: TGTGCCAGCAGCCAAAGGGGGGCCAGTGACACTGAAGCTTTCTTT. Amino acids: CASSQRGASDTEAFF.

V usage is TRBV3-1 and J usage is TRBJ2-1; perhaps TRBD1 as D (6 bases). This CDR3 region has 14 residues. Trimming shortened V by 4 bases and J by 7 bases, and 14 bases separated the two germline ends. Germline V lookup: CDR1 LGHDT, CDR2 YNNKEL (reference sequence). DNA of the CDR3: TGTGCCAGCAGCCCCCCCCAGGGGTGGAATGAGCAGTTCTTC. Amino acid sequence: CASSPPQGWNEQFF.

The V gene is TRBV14, the J gene TRBJ1-3; D not resolved. V was clipped by 4 bases and J by 0 bases, with 7 bases between them. The CDR3 sequence is 14 residues long. Germline CDR1 reads SGHDN; CDR2 reads FVKESK. CDR3 sequence (DNA): TGTGCCAGCAGCCCGGTCTACTCTGGAAACACCATATATTTT. Translation: CASSPVYSGNTIYF.

This clonotype has a handful of counts. V gene TRBV9 combines with J gene TRBJ2-1, with 8 bases fitting TRBD2. The CDR3 consists of 12 residues. J gave up 9 bases and V 6 bases, and 5 bases lay outside the gene matches. In germline, CDR1 is SGDLS, CDR2 YYNGEE. The CDR3 DNA reads TGTGCCAGCACCGGGAGGGCCAGTGAGCAGTTCTTC. Translating gives CASTGRASEQFF.

A few counts support this clonotype. Here the CDR3 reads CASSHAPTGAEAFF. CDR3 nucleotide sequence: TGCGCCAGCAGCCATGCCCCAACAGGGGCTGAAGCTTTCTTT. The chain employs TRBV4-1 and TRBJ1-1; 7 nucleotides line up with TRBD1. V lost 3 bases and J lost 6; bases outside the gene matches: 7. CDR1 and CDR2 (germline): MGHRA, YSYEKL. The CDR3 totals 14 residues.

This clonotype has only one observation. V gene TRBV6-2 or TRBV6-3 combines with J gene TRBJ2-5, with 7 bases aligning to TRBD1. The CDR3 contains 13 residues. Unmatched junction bases numbered 6, after V lost 6 bases and J lost 5 bases. Germline V lookup: CDR1 MNHEY, CDR2 SVGEGT. The CDR3 sequence: CASSDRVRETQYF. CDR3 DNA: TGTGCCAGCAGCGACAGGGTGCGGGAGACCCAGTACTTC.

The chain couples TRBV7-8 to TRBJ2-1; D gene uncertain. Trimming removed 1 base from V and 9 bases from J, with 10 bases in between. This CDR3 region has 13 residues. Germline CDR1 is SGHVS and CDR2 is FQNEAQ. This chain's CDR3 is CASSLVWRSEQFF. DNA of the CDR3: TGTGCCAGCAGCTTAGTATGGCGCAGTGAGCAGTTCTTC.

This rearrangement joins TRBV4-1 to TRBJ2-3, with 9 bases aligning to TRBD1. After removal of 4 bases from V and 5 bases from J, the junction contained 25 bases not matched to a gene. Germline V gene data show CDR1 as MGHRA and CDR2 as YSYEKL. The CDR3 loop spans 21 amino acids. This CDR3 is CASSPDPEVDYRGPGQDTQYF. CDR3 nucleotides: TGCGCCAGCAGCCCGGACCCCGAAGTCGACTACAGGGGGCCCGGGCAAGATACGCAGTATTTT.

The chain carries TRBV29-1 and TRBJ2-7; D may be TRBD1 or TRBD2 (6 bases each). The CDR3 runs to 13 residues. The V and J ends lost 4 bases and 10 bases respectively, with 20 bases between them. In germline, CDR1 is SQVTM, CDR2 ANQGSEA. The chain's CDR3 is CSVGQGQSRGQYF. DNA of the CDR3: TGCAGCGTTGGGCAGGGGCAGTCGCGGGGCCAGTACTTC.

The chain uses TRBV6-5 and TRBJ2-3; tentatively, D is TRBD2 (6 bases). Per the germline V gene, CDR1 is MNHEY and CDR2 is SVGAGI. The CDR3 loop spans 16 amino acids. V was pared by 0 bases and J by 4 bases, with 14 bases between. CDR3 region: CASSYSRGGVPDTQYF. The CDR3 DNA reads TGTGCCAGCAGTTACTCAAGGGGAGGCGTTCCAGATACGCAGTATTTT.

The V and J genes are TRBV5-1 and TRBJ1-5, with 7 positions matching TRBD1. Losses at the gene ends were 4 bases for V and 3 bases for J; bases not matched to a gene: 16. This CDR3 comprises 18 residues. Germline V gene data show CDR1 as SGHRS and CDR2 as YFSETQ. Here the CDR3 DNA reads TGCGCCAGCAGCCCTAGAGATTACAGGGGCGAATCCAATCAGCCCCAGCATTTT. Translated, it gives CASSPRDYRGESNQPQHF.

A few counts support this clonotype. The rearrangement uses TRBV27 and TRBJ2-7; the match to TRBD1 covers 9 bases. Per the germline V gene, CDR1 is MNHEY and CDR2 is SMNVEV (reference sequence). CDR3 length: 13 residues. Trimming cost V 6 bases and J 6 bases; bases outside gene matches: 6. The CDR3 nucleotides read TGTGCCAGCAGCCTGACAGGGGGAGGCGAGCAGTACTTC. This gives the protein CASSLTGGGEQYF.

This clonotype showed up just a few times. The rearrangement joins TRBV11-2 to TRBJ1-3, with D perhaps matching TRBD1 (5 bases). The CDR3 has 16 amino acids. Germline values: CDR1 SGHAT, CDR2 FQNNGV. The V and J ends lost 5 bases and 0 bases respectively, with 14 bases between them. CDR3 coding DNA: TGTGCCAGCAGCCTCAGCGGGGGGACCTCTGGAAACACCATATATTTT. Its protein is CASSLSGGTSGNTIYF.

The sample holds a few counts of this clonotype. The rearrangement joins TRBV4-1 to TRBJ1-1; D is ambiguous. The V and J ends lost 0 bases and 0 bases respectively, with 5 bases between them. Germline CDR1 and CDR2: MGHRA and YSYEKL. The CDR3 consists of 14 residues. CDR3: CASSQEQMNTEAFF. In DNA, the CDR3 is TGCGCCAGCAGCCAAGAACAGATGAACACTGAAGCTTTCTTT.

This clonotype has only a few counts. The V gene is TRBV10-3, the J gene TRBJ2-5; D remains ambiguous. Germline V lookup: CDR1 ENHRY, CDR2 SYGVKD. The ends were cut back, 6 bases at V and 4 bases at J, with 12 bases in the middle. The CDR3 covers 13 residues. The CDR3 loop is CAIRDGPRETQYF. Written as DNA, the CDR3 is TGTGCCATCAGGGACGGGCCTAGAGAGACCCAGTACTTC.

The chain is built from TRBV4-1 and TRBJ2-7; no firm D call. This CDR3 has 15 amino acids. From germline, CDR1 is MGHRA and CDR2 YSYEKL. The V and J ends lost 0 bases and 3 bases respectively, with 12 bases between them. The CDR3 bases are TGCGCCAGCAGCCAAGATCTCACTTTCGGCTACGAGCAGTACTTC. Translated: CASSQDLTFGYEQYF.

The chain has TRBV20-1 and TRBJ1-2; D uncertain. The CDR3 extends over 12 amino acids. Germline V gene lookup returns CDR1 DFQATT and CDR2 SNEGSKA (reference sequence). V was clipped by 3 bases and J by 0 bases, with 5 bases between them. In DNA form, the CDR3 reads TGCAGTGCTAGGGATACTAACTATGGCTACACCTTC. This codes for CSARDTNYGYTF.

The chain couples TRBV5-1 to TRBJ2-3; the D is unclear. Trimming left V 4 bases short and J 1 base short, with 10 bases between. CDR3 length: 14 amino acids. The V gene's germline CDR1 is SGHRS and CDR2 YFSETQ. CDR3 nucleotides: TGCGCCAGCAGCCCCGAGCTAGGCACAGATACGCAGTATTTT. It yields the protein CASSPELGTDTQYF.

The CDR3 region is CASSLTAEQFF. For the CDR3, the DNA is TGTGCCAGCAGTCTTACAGCTGAGCAGTTCTTC. The chain has TRBV11-2 and TRBJ2-1; unclear D gene. This CDR3 region has 11 residues. Germline V gene data show CDR1 as SGHAT and CDR2 as FQNNGV. The V end lost 6 bases, the J end lost 9 bases, and 9 bases lay between the germline ends.

V usage is TRBV20-1 and J usage is TRBJ2-1, with D possibly TRBD2 on 6 matching bases. The germline V and J ends were trimmed by 3 bases and 0 bases, with 15 bases remaining between them. CDR3 size: 16 residues. From germline, CDR1 is DFQATT and CDR2 SNEGSKA (reference sequence). The CDR3 loop reads CSARGWGDFSYNEQFF. The DNA for the CDR3 is TGCAGTGCTAGGGGTTGGGGGGACTTCTCCTACAATGAGCAGTTCTTC.

The chain joins TRBV7-6 to TRBJ2-7; 7 bases line up with TRBD2. The CDR3 is 14 amino acids. Trimming removed 4 bases from V and 1 base from J; junction bases left unmatched: 4. The germline CDR1 and CDR2 sequences are SGHVS and FNYEAQ. The CDR3 sequence: CASSSGLLSYEQYF. In DNA form, the CDR3 reads TGTGCCAGCAGCTCGGGACTACTTTCCTACGAGCAGTACTTC.